This T cell receptor beta chain emerged from a study of spatial heterogeneity in lung cancer. Study-level information: Raw-read counts averaged over ten per unique TCR and UMI combination. Study conclusions and caveats: More often at tumor resection than at routine follow-up, ubiquitous expanded tumor TCRs were detected in the blood.

The time point is: sample taken at primary tumor resection. Tumor, nontumor lung or frozen PBMC supplied whole RNA, sequenced without sorting. This CDR3 has 16 residues. Trimming removed 6 bases from V and 5 bases from J; junction bases left unmatched: 11. CDR1 and CDR2 (germline): SNHLY, FYNNEI. MiXCR, applied by TCRdb to the 5' RACE reads, yields one record per CDR3 protein. The sample consists of more than 20,000 distinct CDR3 sequences, over 4.5% of them appearing once. This clonotype occurred many times. Its specificity is not known. This material consisted of PBMCs, taken at surgery. The chain carries TRBV2 and TRBJ2-3; 10 positions agree with TRBD2. This clonotype was obtained from a male donor with early-stage non-small cell lung cancer. CDR3 coding DNA: TGTGCCAGCAGCGCCCTGGGGACTAGCGTTCAAGATACGCAGTATTTT. It is translated as CASSALGTSVQDTQYF.